This TCR beta chain was captured in a study of blood T cells in healthy people across ages. Overall study findings and caveats: Diversity estimated from one million T cells was considered an underestimate.

This clonotype showed up just a few times. Its matching antigen is unknown. Primed by a sample-barcoded 5' primer and a J-beta primer mix, a second PCR proceeded for roughly 7 to 11 cycles. Each of the samples gave a minimum of 2.5 million paired-end reads that contained CDR3. MiXCR, applied by TCRdb to the 5' RACE reads, yields one record per CDR3 protein. In the table there are 1.5 million to 1.9 million distinct CDR3 sequences, under 55% of which are singletons. V lost 1 base to trimming and J lost 3 bases, with 10 bases between them. CDR3 size: 14 residues. Per germline, CDR1 SEHNR and CDR2 FQNEAQ (reference sequence).

V and J are TRBV7-9 and TRBJ2-7; D call uncertain. The sequenced sample consisted of blood. The sequence came from a woman aged 18-30 years in good health. The DNA of the CDR3 is TGTGCCAGCAGCTTAGAGGACGGGTTCTACGAGCAGTACTTC. Translated, it gives CASSLEDGFYEQYF.